These 25 T cell receptor beta chains were sequenced from one sample in a study of CD8+ T cells in alopecia areata (dated by TCRdb to 2017 to 2018). Library prep was done by the immunoSEQ multiplex PCR assay. To provide template for TCR sequencing, every sample had RNA extracted and reverse transcribed into cDNA. The source is immuneACCESS, and TCRdb retained only in-frame sequences with V and J called. Part of the clones is not carried over; for the studies checked, unresolved V genes explain less than half of this, and the remainder is unexplained. The sample table holds some 170,000 clones, of which approximately 62% were seen once. The top ten clonotypes cover 1.5% to 2% of the sample. The time point label for this specimen denotes: baseline before oral tofacitinib. The sample consisted of CD4+ T cells sorted from blood, taken at week 0. These receptor sequences come from a human donor with alopecia areata.

This chain connects TRBV29-1 to TRBJ1-2; TRBD1 matches at 7 bases. The CDR3 is 11 residues long. Germline lookup yields CDR1 SQVTM and CDR2 ANQGSEA. The V gene end was trimmed by 8 bases and the J gene end by 7 bases; junction bases not matched to a gene: 7. CDR3 sequence reads: CSTQGGSGYTF. In nucleotides, the CDR3 is TGCAGCACCCAAGGGGGCTCTGGCTACACCTTC.

The rearrangement links TRBV5-1 to TRBJ2-1, with 10 bases fitting TRBD1. The germline V gene encodes CDR1 SGHRS and CDR2 YFSETQ. The V and J ends lost 0 bases and 2 bases, in that order; junction bases with no gene match: 2. This CDR3 is 16 amino acids long. For the CDR3, the DNA is TGCGCCAGCAGCTTGGCCGGGACAGGGGCCTACAATGAGCAGTTCTTC. Amino acids: CASSLAGTGAYNEQFF.

J is TRBJ1-1 and V is TRBV30; D uncertain. The length of the CDR3 is 14 residues. Trimming cost V 0 bases and J 3 bases, with 11 bases left between them. Germline V gene data show CDR1 as GTSNPN and CDR2 as SVGIG (reference sequence). CDR3 sequence (DNA): TGTGCCTGGAGTGTATCCCTGACCTACACTGAAGCTTTCTTT. Translated, it gives CAWSVSLTYTEAFF.

A note on this clone: At the DNA level, this CDR3 is encoded by other sequences in the same sample as well. The rearrangement joins TRBV29-1 to TRBJ2-7; the D gene is possibly TRBD2 (6 bases). Trimming took 4 bases from V and 3 from J, leaving 7 bases between them. This CDR3 region has 11 residues. The germline CDR1 and CDR2 sequences are SQVTM and ANQGSEA. CDR3 loop: CSVVGGYEQYF. CDR3 in DNA: TGCAGCGTTGTGGGGGGCTACGAGCAGTACTTC.

V usage is TRBV7-2 and J usage is TRBJ2-3; D uncertain. CDR1 and CDR2 from the germline V gene are SGHTA and FQGNSA. The CDR3 has 14 amino acids. V shed 0 bases and J shed 9 bases, with 13 bases lying between them. The CDR3 DNA reads TGTGCCAGCAGCTTAGCACAGATCACCGGGACGCAGTATTTT. Amino acids: CASSLAQITGTQYF.

The rearrangement links TRBV6-5 to TRBJ1-2, with D uncertain. The germline V gene encodes CDR1 MNHEY and CDR2 SVGAGI. V was cut by 5 bases and J by 8 bases, with 18 bases left in between. The CDR3 is 14 amino acids. The CDR3 protein is CASSDLGLPMGYTF. In DNA form, the CDR3 reads TGTGCCAGCAGTGACCTGGGGTTGCCTATGGGCTACACCTTC.

The genes are TRBV7-9 and TRBJ2-3; no reliable D call. The CDR3 has 12 residues. V gave up 6 bases and J gave up 2 bases, with 6 bases separating them. Germline CDR1 reads SEHNR; CDR2 reads FQNEAQ (reference sequence). CDR3 loop: CASRTHTDTQYF. DNA for the CDR3: TGTGCCAGCAGGACACACACAGATACGCAGTATTTT.

This clone was seen a handful of times. The chain links TRBV18 to TRBJ1-2; maybe TRBD1 (5 bases). The CDR3 loop spans 14 amino acids. With 1 base removed from V and 4 bases from J, the gap between germline ends came to 10 bases. Germline CDR1 reads KGHSH; CDR2 reads LQKENI. The CDR3 region has the DNA TGTGCCAGCTCACCACAGGGGAGTATCTATGGCTACACCTTC. It is translated as CASSPQGSIYGYTF.

The rearrangement links TRBV2 to TRBJ2-5, with 12 bases matching TRBD2. The length of the CDR3 is 15 residues. J was trimmed by 14 bases and V by 2 bases; bases with no gene match: 12. From germline, CDR1 is SNHLY and CDR2 FYNNEI. CDR3 residues: CASSEILAGGRCPYF. CDR3 nucleotides: TGTGCCAGCAGTGAAATCCTAGCGGGGGGGCGGTGCCCATACTTC.

The chain employs TRBV30 and TRBJ2-2; no reliable D call. The germline V gene has CDR1 GTSNPN and CDR2 SVGIG (reference sequence). The CDR3 is made up of 15 amino acids. V lost 4 bases and J lost 1, with 13 bases in between. As DNA, the CDR3 is TGTGCCTGGAAACGGCGGCACCTGAACACCGGGGAGCTGTTTTTT. As protein: CAWKRRHLNTGELFF.

The chain carries TRBV29-1 and TRBJ2-5, with D uncertain. Germline CDR1 and CDR2: SQVTM and ANQGSEA. V lost 2 bases and J lost 7, with 11 bases in between. CDR3 length: 12 amino acids. For the CDR3, the DNA is TGCAGCGTTGAATCCAGTCCGGGGACCCAGTACTTC. It yields the protein CSVESSPGTQYF.

The CDR3 loop reads CSVSGQGHYGYTF. CDR3 in DNA: TGCAGCGTTTCGGGACAGGGGCACTATGGCTACACCTTC. The rearrangement uses TRBV29-1 and TRBJ1-2, with TRBD1 identical over 10 bases. This CDR3 is built from 13 residues. V lost 5 bases, J lost 3 bases, and 3 bases stayed unmatched. Germline CDR1 is SQVTM and CDR2 is ANQGSEA.

The chain recombines TRBV29-1 with TRBJ2-1; D gene uncertain. The CDR3 has 13 amino acids. Germline CDR1 is SQVTM and CDR2 is ANQGSEA. Trimming cost V 5 bases and J 3 bases, with 11 bases left between them. The DNA for the CDR3 is TGCAGCGTTCACCACCCCAGCTACAATGAGCAGTTCTTC. The encoded protein is CSVHHPSYNEQFF.

The V call is TRBV7-2, the J call TRBJ2-3, with 8 bases that match TRBD2. Germline V gene lookup returns CDR1 SGHTA and CDR2 FQGNSA. After removal of 1 base from V and 3 bases from J, the junction contained 12 bases not matched to a gene. This CDR3 has 18 residues. CDR3 coding DNA: TGTGCCAGCAGCTTAGTCGGGACTAGAATCATATCTACAGATACGCAGTATTTT. Amino acid sequence: CASSLVGTRIISTDTQYF.

V usage is TRBV11-2 and J usage is TRBJ2-7, with a tentative D call TRBD1 (5 bases). The germline V gene encodes CDR1 SGHAT and CDR2 FQNNGV. The CDR3 has 14 amino acids. V gave up 5 bases and J gave up 5 bases, with 16 bases separating them. The DNA of the CDR3 is TGTGCCAGCAGCGTGGGTGGGGCCGGCGACGAGCAGTACTTC. This encodes CASSVGGAGDEQYF.

This clone was counted a single time. The chain combines TRBV30 with TRBJ2-7; 11 nucleotides agree with TRBD1. Trimming cost V 6 bases and J 3 bases; bases outside gene matches: 7. The CDR3 is made up of 14 amino acids. Germline V gene lookup returns CDR1 GTSNPN and CDR2 SVGIG (reference sequence). CDR3 sequence (DNA): TGTGCCTGCGAGTTAGGGACAGGGGGCTACGAGCAGTACTTC. Protein product: CACELGTGGYEQYF.

The chain recombines TRBV30 with TRBJ2-2; the D gene is possibly TRBD2 (7 bases). Per germline, CDR1 GTSNPN and CDR2 SVGIG (reference sequence). The CDR3 runs 13 residues. V was trimmed by 3 bases and J by 5 bases, leaving 10 bases between them. CDR3 nucleotide sequence: TGTGCCTGGAGGCGGGGGCATACCGGGGAGCTGTTTTTT. It yields the protein CAWRRGHTGELFF.

This chain links TRBV7-8 with TRBJ1-1, with 8 bases lining up with TRBD1. With 5 bases clipped from V and 1 base from J, the junction kept 6 bases outside the gene matches. This CDR3 spans 15 amino acids. CDR1 is SGHVS, CDR2 FQNEAQ, per germline. CDR3 sequence (DNA): TGTGCCAGCAGCCTAGACGGACAGGGGAACACTGAAGCTTTCTTT. Its protein is CASSLDGQGNTEAFF.

The rearrangement links TRBV5-1 to TRBJ2-5; D remains ambiguous. Looked up from germline, CDR1 is SGHRS and CDR2 is YFSETQ. This CDR3 comprises 12 residues. Trimming stripped 3 bases from V and 10 bases from J, with 13 bases between. CDR3 coding DNA: TGCGCCAGCAGCTCCCGAGCATCCAGCCAGTACTTC. The encoded protein is CASSSRASSQYF.

The chain employs TRBV9 and TRBJ1-4; TRBD1 might be the D (6 bases). The CDR3 consists of 15 residues. Germline V lookup: CDR1 SGDLS, CDR2 YYNGEE. The V end was cut by 0 bases, the J end by 8 bases, with 14 bases between. Written as DNA, the CDR3 is TGTGCCAGCAGCGTAGCATACGGGGGCAAGGAAAAACTGTTTTTT. It encodes CASSVAYGGKEKLFF.

This clone was picked up a small number of times. The chain uses TRBV4-3 and TRBJ1-1; D remains ambiguous. This CDR3 is 14 amino acids long. CDR1 LGHNA and CDR2 YSLEER come from the germline V gene. V lost 3 bases and J lost 2, with 10 bases in between. The CDR3 DNA is TGCGCCAGCAGCCAGGACTACAGTAACACTGAAGCTTTCTTT. This gives the protein CASSQDYSNTEAFF.

J is TRBJ1-2 and V is TRBV30, with 7 bases fitting TRBD1. This CDR3 is 15 amino acids long. From germline, CDR1 is GTSNPN and CDR2 SVGIG (reference sequence). The J segment lost 7 bases and the V segment lost 4 bases, leaving 15 bases of the junction unmatched. CDR3 DNA sequence: TGTGCCTGGAACCCCGACAGGGTGGTTCGGGGTGGCTACACCTTC. Translation: CAWNPDRVVRGGYTF.

V usage is TRBV13 and J usage is TRBJ2-7; tentative D call: TRBD2 (6 bases). Trimming left V 5 bases short and J 1 base short, with 18 bases between. CDR1 is PRHDT, CDR2 FYEKMQ, per germline (reference sequence). The CDR3 is 16 amino acids. CDR3 coding DNA: TGTGCCAGCAGCCAGCGGTTTCAGGGAGGATCCTACGAGCAGTACTTC. Amino acids: CASSQRFQGGSYEQYF.

V usage is TRBV7-3 and J usage is TRBJ2-4, with no clear D. CDR3 length: 13 residues. The germline gives CDR1 SGHTA, CDR2 FQGTGA. V was clipped by 3 bases and J by 11 bases, with 14 bases between them. CDR3 bases: TGTGCCAGCAGCTTGACCTCATCTGAATTTCAGTACTTC. As protein: CASSLTSSEFQYF. Full variable domain (rest looked up from reference TRBV7-3 and TRBJ2-4): GAGVSQTPSNKVTEKGKYVELRCDPISGHTALYWYRQSLGQGPEFLIYFQGTGAADDSGLPNDRFFAVRPEGSVSTLKIQRTERGDSAVYLCASSLTSSEFQYFGAGTRLSVL.

This clone has more than one count but fewer than ten. This chain joins TRBV30 and TRBJ1-2; D unclear. The germline V and J ends were trimmed by 2 bases and 8 bases, with 15 bases remaining between them. Germline CDR1 GTSNPN, CDR2 SVGIG (reference sequence). CDR3 length: 13 amino acids. The CDR3 region is CAWSREASRGYTF. The CDR3, as DNA: TGTGCCTGGAGTAGGGAGGCCTCAAGAGGCTACACCTTC.